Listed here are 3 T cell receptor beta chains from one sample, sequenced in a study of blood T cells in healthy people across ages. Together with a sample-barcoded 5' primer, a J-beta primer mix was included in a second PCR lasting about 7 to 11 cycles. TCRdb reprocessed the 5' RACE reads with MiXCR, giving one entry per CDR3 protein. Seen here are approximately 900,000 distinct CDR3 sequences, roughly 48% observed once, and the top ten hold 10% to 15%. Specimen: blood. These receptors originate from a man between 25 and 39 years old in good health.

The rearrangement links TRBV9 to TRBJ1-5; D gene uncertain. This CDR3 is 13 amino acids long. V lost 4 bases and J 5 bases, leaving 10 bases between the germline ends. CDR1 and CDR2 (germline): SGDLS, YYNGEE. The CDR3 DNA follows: TGTGCCAGCAGCCCCCGACAAGATCAGCCCCAGCATTTT. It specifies CASSPRQDQPQHF. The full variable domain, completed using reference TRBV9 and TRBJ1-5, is DSGVTQTPKHLITATGQRVTLRCSPRSGDLSVYWYQQSLDQGLQFLIQYYNGEERAKGNILERFSAQQFPDLHSELNLSSLELGDSALYFCASSPRQDQPQHFGDGTRLSIL.

For the CDR3, the DNA is TGTGCCAGCAGTTTCACAGGGAATTCCCAGCCCCAGCATTTT. Protein sequence: CASSFTGNSQPQHF. The chain has TRBV12-3 or TRBV12-4 and TRBJ1-5; D possibly corresponds to TRBD1 (6 bases). CDR3 size: 14 residues. V lost 3 bases and J 7 bases, leaving 13 bases between the germline ends.

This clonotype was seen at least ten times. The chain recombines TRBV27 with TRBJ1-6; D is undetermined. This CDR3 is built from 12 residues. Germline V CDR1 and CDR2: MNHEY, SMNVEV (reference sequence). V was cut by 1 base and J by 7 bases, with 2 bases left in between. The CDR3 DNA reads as TGTGCCAGCAGTTTATTGAATTCACCCCTCCACTTT. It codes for CASSLLNSPLHF.